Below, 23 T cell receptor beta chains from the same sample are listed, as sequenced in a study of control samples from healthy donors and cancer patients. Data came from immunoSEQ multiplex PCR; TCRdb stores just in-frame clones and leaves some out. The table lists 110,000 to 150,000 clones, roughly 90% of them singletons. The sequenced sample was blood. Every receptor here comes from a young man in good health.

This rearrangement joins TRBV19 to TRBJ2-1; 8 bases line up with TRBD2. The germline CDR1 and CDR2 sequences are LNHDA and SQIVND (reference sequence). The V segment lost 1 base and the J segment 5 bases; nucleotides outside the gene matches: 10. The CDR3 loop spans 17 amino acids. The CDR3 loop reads CASSIVPMSGSNNEQFF. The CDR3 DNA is TGTGCCAGTAGTATAGTACCAATGAGCGGGAGTAACAATGAGCAGTTCTTC.

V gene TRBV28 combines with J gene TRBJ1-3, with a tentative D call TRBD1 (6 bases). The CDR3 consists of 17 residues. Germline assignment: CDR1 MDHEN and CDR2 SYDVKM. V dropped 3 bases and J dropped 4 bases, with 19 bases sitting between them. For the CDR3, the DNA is TGTGCCAGCAGTTTTCCCCCTTTATTGGGGGCCGGAAACACCATATATTTT. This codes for CASSFPPLLGAGNTIYF.

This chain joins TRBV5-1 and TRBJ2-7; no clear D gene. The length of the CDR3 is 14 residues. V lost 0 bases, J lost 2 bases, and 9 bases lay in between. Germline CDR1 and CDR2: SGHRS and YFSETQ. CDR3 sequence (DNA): TGCGCCAGCAGCTTGGTTTCGGTTACCTACGAGCAGTACTTC. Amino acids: CASSLVSVTYEQYF.

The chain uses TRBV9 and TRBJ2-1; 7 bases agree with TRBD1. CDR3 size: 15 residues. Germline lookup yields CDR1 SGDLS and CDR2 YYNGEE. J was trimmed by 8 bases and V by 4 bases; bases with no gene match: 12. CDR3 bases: TGTGCCAGCAGCCCCTGGGACAGACACTCGGATGAGCAGTTCTTC. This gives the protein CASSPWDRHSDEQFF.

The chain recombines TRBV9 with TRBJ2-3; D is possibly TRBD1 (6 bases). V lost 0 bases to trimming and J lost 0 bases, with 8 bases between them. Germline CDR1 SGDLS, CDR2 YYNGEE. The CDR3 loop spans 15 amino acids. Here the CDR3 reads CASSVGGRSTDTQYF. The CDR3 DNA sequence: TGTGCCAGCAGCGTAGGGGGGCGTAGCACAGATACGCAGTATTTT.

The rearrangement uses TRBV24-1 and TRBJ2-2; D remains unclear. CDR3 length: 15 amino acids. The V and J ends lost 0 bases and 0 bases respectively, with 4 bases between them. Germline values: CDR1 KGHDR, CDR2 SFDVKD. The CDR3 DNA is TGTGCCACCAGTGATTTGGGGACGAACACCGGGGAGCTGTTTTTT. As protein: CATSDLGTNTGELFF.

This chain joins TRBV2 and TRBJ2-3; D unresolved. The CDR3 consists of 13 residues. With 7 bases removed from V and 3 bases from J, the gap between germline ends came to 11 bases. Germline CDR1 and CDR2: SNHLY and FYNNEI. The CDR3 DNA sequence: TGTGCCAGCACCACACACGGAACAGATACGCAGTATTTT. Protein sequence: CASTTHGTDTQYF. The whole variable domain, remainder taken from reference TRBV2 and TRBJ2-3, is EPEVTQTPSHQVTQMGQEVILRCVPISNHLYFYWYRQILGQKVEFLVSFYNNEISEKSEIFDDQFSVERPDGSNFTLKIRSTKLEDSAMYFCASTTHGTDTQYFGPGTRLTVL.

The CDR3 region has the DNA TGTGCCAGCAGCTCCGGGGGGACCTCTGGAAACACCATATATTTT. Its protein is CASSSGGTSGNTIYF. The chain employs TRBV7-9 and TRBJ1-3; tentative D call: TRBD1 (5 bases). The CDR3 is 15 amino acids. Germline CDR1 SEHNR, CDR2 FQNEAQ (reference sequence). Trimming took off 4 bases at V and 0 bases at J, with 10 bases between the two ends.

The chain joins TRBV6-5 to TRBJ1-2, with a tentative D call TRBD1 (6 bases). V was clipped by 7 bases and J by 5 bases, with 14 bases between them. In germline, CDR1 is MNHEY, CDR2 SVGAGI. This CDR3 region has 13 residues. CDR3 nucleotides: TGTGCCAGCAACTCTCTGGACAGTTATGGCTACACCTTC. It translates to CASNSLDSYGYTF.

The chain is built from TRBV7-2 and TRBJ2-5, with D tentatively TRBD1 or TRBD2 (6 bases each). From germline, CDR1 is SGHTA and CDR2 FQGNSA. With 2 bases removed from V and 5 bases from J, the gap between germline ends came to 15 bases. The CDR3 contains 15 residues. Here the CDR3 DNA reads TGTGCCAGCAGCTTATATTGGGGGGCGTCGGAGACCCAGTACTTC. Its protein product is CASSLYWGASETQYF.

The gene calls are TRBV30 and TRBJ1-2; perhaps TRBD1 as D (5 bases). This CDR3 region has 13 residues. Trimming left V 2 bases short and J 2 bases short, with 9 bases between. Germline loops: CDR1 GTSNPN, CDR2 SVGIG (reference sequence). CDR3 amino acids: CAWSIQGNYGYTF. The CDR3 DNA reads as TGTGCCTGGAGTATTCAGGGAAACTATGGCTACACCTTC.

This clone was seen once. In DNA, the CDR3 is TGTGCCAGCAGCCCCGGCGGGCCAACTGACTACACCTTC. Protein: CASSPGGPTDYTF. The rearrangement uses TRBV9 and TRBJ1-2, with no clear D. The CDR3 spans 13 residues. Germline V gives CDR1 SGDLS, CDR2 YYNGEE. Trimming removed 4 bases at V and 10 bases at J, with 17 bases between. Full variable domain (outside the CDR3, taken from reference TRBV9 and TRBJ1-2): DSGVTQTPKHLITATGQRVTLRCSPRSGDLSVYWYQQSLDQGLQFLIQYYNGEERAKGNILERFSAQQFPDLHSELNLSSLELGDSALYFCASSPGGPTDYTFGSGTRLTVV.

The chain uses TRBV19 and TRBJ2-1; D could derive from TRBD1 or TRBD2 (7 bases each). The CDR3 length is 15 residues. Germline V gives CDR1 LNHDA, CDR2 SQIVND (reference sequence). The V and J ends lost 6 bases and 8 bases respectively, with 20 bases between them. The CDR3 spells CASRGGTARFDEQFF. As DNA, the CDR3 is TGTGCCAGTAGGGGGGGGACAGCGAGATTCGATGAGCAGTTCTTC. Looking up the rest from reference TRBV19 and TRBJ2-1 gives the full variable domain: DGGITQSPKYLFRKEGQNVTLSCEQNLNHDAMYWYRQDPGQGLRLIYYSQIVNDFQKGDIAEGYSVSREKKESFPLTVTSAQKNPTAFYLCASRGGTARFDEQFFGPGTRLTVL.

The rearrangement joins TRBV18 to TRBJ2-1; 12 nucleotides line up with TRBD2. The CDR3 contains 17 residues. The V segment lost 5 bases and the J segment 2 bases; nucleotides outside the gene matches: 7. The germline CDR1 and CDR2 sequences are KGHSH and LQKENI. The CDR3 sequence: CASSSTGLAGTYNEQFF. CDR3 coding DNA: TGTGCCAGCTCATCAACAGGACTAGCGGGGACCTACAATGAGCAGTTCTTC.

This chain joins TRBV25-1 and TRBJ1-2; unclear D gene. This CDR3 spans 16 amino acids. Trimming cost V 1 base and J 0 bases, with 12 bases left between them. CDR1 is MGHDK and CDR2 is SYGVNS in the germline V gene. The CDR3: CASSESWTEANYGYTF. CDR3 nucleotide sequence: TGTGCCAGCAGTGAATCTTGGACCGAAGCTAACTATGGCTACACCTTC.

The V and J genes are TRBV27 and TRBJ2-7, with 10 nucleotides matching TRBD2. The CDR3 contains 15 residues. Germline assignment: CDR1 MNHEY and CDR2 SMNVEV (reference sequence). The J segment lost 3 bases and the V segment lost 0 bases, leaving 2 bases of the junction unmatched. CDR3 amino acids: CASSLSQREGYEQYF. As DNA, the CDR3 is TGTGCCAGCAGTTTATCGCAGCGGGAGGGCTACGAGCAGTACTTC.

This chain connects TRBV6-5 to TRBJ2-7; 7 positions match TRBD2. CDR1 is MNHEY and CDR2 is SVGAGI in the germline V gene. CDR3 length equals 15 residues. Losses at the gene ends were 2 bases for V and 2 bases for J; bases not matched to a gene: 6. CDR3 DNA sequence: TGTGCCAGCAGTTACGAGACTAGCAGTCCCTACGAGCAGTACTTC. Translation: CASSYETSSPYEQYF.

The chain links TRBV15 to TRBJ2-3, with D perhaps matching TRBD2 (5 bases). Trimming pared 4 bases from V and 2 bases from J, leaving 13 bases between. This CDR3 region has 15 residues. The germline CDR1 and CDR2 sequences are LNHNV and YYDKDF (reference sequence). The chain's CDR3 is CATSTAVEHTDTQYF. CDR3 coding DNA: TGTGCCACCAGCACAGCGGTAGAGCACACAGATACGCAGTATTTT.

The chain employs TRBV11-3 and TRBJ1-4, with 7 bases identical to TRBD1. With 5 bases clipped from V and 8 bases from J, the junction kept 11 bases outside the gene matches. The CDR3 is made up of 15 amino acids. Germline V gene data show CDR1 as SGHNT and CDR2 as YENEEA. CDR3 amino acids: CASSTRQGLGEKLFF. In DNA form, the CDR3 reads TGTGCCAGCAGCACAAGACAGGGACTAGGAGAAAAACTGTTTTTT. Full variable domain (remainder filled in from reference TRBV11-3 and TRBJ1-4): EAGVVQSPRYKIIEKKQPVAFWCNPISGHNTLYWYLQNLGQGPELLIRYENEEAVDDSQLPKDRFSAERLKGVDSTLKIQPAELGDSAVYLCASSTRQGLGEKLFFGSGTQLSVL.

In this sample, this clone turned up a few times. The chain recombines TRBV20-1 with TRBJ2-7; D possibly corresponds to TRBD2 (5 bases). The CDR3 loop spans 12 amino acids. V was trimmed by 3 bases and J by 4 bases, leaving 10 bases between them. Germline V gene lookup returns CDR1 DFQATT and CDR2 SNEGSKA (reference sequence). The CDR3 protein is CSASRDTYEQYF. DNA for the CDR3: TGCAGTGCTAGTCGGGATACTTACGAGCAGTACTTC.

The CDR3 nucleotides read TGTGCCAGTAGTATCGCGAGCACAGGGCATCCTGGAAACACCATATATTTT. Amino acid sequence: CASSIASTGHPGNTIYF. This chain links TRBV19 with TRBJ1-3; D is perhaps TRBD1 (6 bases). The CDR3 contains 17 residues. Trimming took 3 bases from V and 2 from J, leaving 17 bases between them. Germline assignment: CDR1 LNHDA and CDR2 SQIVND (reference sequence).

CDR3 sequence: CARSPRGHAGNTIYF. DNA of the CDR3: TGTGCCAGAAGCCCGAGGGGACACGCTGGAAACACCATATATTTT. The chain recombines TRBV7-5 with TRBJ1-3; TRBD1, the D gene given by the table, was not confirmed from the DNA. TRBV7-5 is listed as a pseudogene. CDR3 size: 15 residues.

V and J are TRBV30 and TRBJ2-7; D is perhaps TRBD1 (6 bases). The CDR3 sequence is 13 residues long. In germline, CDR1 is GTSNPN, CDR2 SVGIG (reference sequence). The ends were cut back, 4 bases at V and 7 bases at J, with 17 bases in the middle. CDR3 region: CAWTYGDIREQYF. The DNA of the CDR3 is TGTGCCTGGACCTATGGGGACATTCGGGAGCAGTACTTC.